The T cell receptor beta chain under discussion was sequenced for a study of CD8 T cells in Susac syndrome. The CDR3 sequence is 15 residues long. V shed 3 bases and J shed 4 bases, with 13 bases lying between them. The study's findings and limits: Acknowledgment was made by the study that its TCR sequencing and HLA analysis involved a relatively small number of individuals.

Sequencing of TCR beta drew on CD8+ and CD4+ T cells from blood. While CD8+ and CD4+ T cells were isolated negatively, TEMRA cells were enriched by FACS. Worth noting for this clonotype: Its target is unknown.

Random hexamers were used to reverse transcribe the RNA input (about 0.45 to 1 ug). TCRdb reanalysed the immunoSEQ multiplex PCR reads using MiXCR and keeps one entry per CDR3 protein. The repertoire holds 200,000 to 250,000 distinct CDR3 sequences, with 92% as singletons. The chain links TRBV12-3 or TRBV12-4 to TRBJ1-5; TRBD1 is a possible D gene (6 bases). The sample comprised CD8+ T cells from PBMCs. This clonotype originated in a human donor with multiple sclerosis. CDR3 bases: TGTGCCAGCAGTTTCGAGGGGGACCTAAATCAGCCCCAGCATTTT. Translation gives CASSFEGDLNQPQHF.